Sequencing of this T cell receptor (beta chain) was carried out in a study of shared clonotypes between healthy human individuals. The method was immunoSEQ multiplex PCR; TCRdb's version includes in-frame clones alone and lacks a portion of them. The data show some 2,000,000 clones, approximately 95% seen once. For this clone: Different DNA sequences within this sample yield the same CDR3.

Germline V gene data show CDR1 as MNHEY and CDR2 as SVGAGI. The ends were cut back, 0 bases at V and 2 bases at J, with 4 bases in the middle. CDR3 size: 14 residues. The V and J genes are TRBV6-5 and TRBJ2-2; no clear D. The sequencing sample was made of naive CD4+ T cells sorted from blood. The subset here: CD45RA+ positively selected. The origin of this receptor is a man younger than 35 in good health. The CDR3 region is CASSYSLNTGELFF. The CDR3, as DNA: TGTGCCAGCAGTTACTCTCTAAACACCGGGGAGCTGTTTTTT.